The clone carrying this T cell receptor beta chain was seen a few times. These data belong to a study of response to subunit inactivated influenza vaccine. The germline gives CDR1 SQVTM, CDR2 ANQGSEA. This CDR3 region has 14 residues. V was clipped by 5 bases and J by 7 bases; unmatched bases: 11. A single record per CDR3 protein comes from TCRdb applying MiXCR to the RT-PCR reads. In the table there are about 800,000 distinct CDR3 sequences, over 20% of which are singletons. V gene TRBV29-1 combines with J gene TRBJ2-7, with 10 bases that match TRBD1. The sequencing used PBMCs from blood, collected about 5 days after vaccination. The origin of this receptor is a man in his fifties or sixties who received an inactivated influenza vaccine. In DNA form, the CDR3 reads TGCAGCGTTAGGGGACAGGGGCCCGAGAGGGAGCAGTACTTC. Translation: CSVRGQGPEREQYF.